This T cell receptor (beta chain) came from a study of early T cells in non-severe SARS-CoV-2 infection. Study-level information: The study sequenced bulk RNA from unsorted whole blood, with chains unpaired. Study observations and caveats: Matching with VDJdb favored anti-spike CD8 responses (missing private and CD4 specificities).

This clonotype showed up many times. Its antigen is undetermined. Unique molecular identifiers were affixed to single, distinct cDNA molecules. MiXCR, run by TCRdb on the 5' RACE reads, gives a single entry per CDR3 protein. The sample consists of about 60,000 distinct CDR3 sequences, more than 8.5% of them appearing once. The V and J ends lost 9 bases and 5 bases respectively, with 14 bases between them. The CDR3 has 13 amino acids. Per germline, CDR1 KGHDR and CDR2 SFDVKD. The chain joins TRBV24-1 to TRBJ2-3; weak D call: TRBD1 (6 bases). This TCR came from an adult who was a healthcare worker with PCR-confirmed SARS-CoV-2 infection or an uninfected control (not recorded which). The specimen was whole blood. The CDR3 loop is CATGDRLGDTQYF. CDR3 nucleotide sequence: TGTGCCACCGGAGACAGGCTTGGAGATACGCAGTATTTT.